The 22 T cell receptor beta chains in this list originate from one sample, sequenced in a study of OX40 agonist ivuxolimab in advanced cancers. The protocol was immunoSEQ multiplex PCR, while the TCRdb copy is restricted to in-frame clones and leaves out a portion. The sample holds around 40,000 clones, roughly 84% seen once. The sequencing used CD4+ or CD8+ T cells sorted from blood, collected in a trial of the OX40 agonist ivuxolimab. The receptors originated from an adult with an advanced solid tumor such as melanoma, head and neck, liver or kidney cancer.

The V call is TRBV7-9, the J call TRBJ2-5, with TRBD1 identical over 7 bases. V lost 5 bases to trimming and J lost 2 bases; unmatched junction nucleotides: 11. This CDR3 comprises 16 residues. Germline loops: CDR1 SEHNR, CDR2 FQNEAQ (reference sequence). Written as DNA, the CDR3 is TGTGCCAGCAGCAATAGGGGGCGCGGACCTCAAGAGACCCAGTACTTC. Protein sequence: CASSNRGRGPQETQYF.

This clone was picked up many times. Other DNA sequences in the sample encode the same CDR3. The chain uses TRBV7-9 and TRBJ2-7; D is perhaps TRBD2 (5 bases). V was trimmed by 5 bases and J by 4 bases, leaving 12 bases between them. CDR1 SEHNR and CDR2 FQNEAQ come from the germline V gene (reference sequence). The CDR3 contains 13 residues. The chain's CDR3 is CASSLAGRYEQYF. The CDR3 DNA sequence: TGTGCCAGCAGCCTTGCGGGCCGGTACGAGCAGTACTTC.

The chain is built from TRBV28 and TRBJ1-2; 7 bases line up with TRBD1. The ends lost 2 bases at V and 2 bases at J; junction bases unmatched: 14. The CDR3 contains 18 residues. Germline V gives CDR1 MDHEN, CDR2 SYDVKM. The DNA for the CDR3 is TGTGCCAGCAGTTTACCAGGGACAGTCGCCAAAAGAAACTATGGCTACACCTTC. This gives the protein CASSLPGTVAKRNYGYTF.

The J gene is TRBJ2-7, the V gene TRBV19; D is undetermined. CDR3 size: 13 residues. The germline CDR1 and CDR2 sequences are LNHDA and SQIVND (reference sequence). Trimming left V 0 bases short and J 1 base short, with 4 bases between. CDR3 protein: CASSIEQSYEQYF. Here the CDR3 DNA reads TGTGCCAGTAGTATAGAACAGTCCTACGAGCAGTACTTC.

J is TRBJ1-3 and V is TRBV6-5; the match to TRBD1 covers 9 bases. CDR1 is MNHEY, CDR2 SVGAGI, per germline. V shed 7 bases and J 3 bases; nucleotides not matched to a gene: 7. The CDR3 contains 15 residues. The CDR3 sequence is CASMTGGLIGNTIYF. The CDR3 coding sequence is TGTGCCAGCATGACAGGGGGTTTAATTGGAAACACCATATATTTT.

The rearrangement joins TRBV7-9 to TRBJ2-5, with a tentative D call TRBD1 (6 bases). Trimming took 3 bases from V and 7 from J, leaving 15 bases between them. The germline V gene has CDR1 SEHNR and CDR2 FQNEAQ (reference sequence). The CDR3 spans 14 residues. The chain's CDR3 is CASSFAQGLGTQYF. In DNA, the CDR3 is TGTGCCAGCAGCTTCGCACAGGGTTTAGGGACCCAGTACTTC.

This chain connects TRBV7-8 to TRBJ1-2; D is unresolved. The CDR3 length is 14 residues. Looked up from germline, CDR1 is SGHVS and CDR2 is FQNEAQ. Trimming stripped 0 bases from V and 5 bases from J, with 10 bases between. This chain's CDR3 is CASSLAPIGYGYTF. The CDR3 DNA reads TGTGCCAGCAGCTTAGCTCCAATAGGGTATGGCTACACCTTC.

The V and J genes are TRBV7-6 and TRBJ2-7, with D possibly being TRBD1 or TRBD2 (5 bases each). CDR3 length equals 14 residues. The V end lost 4 bases, the J end lost 3 bases, and 13 bases lay between the germline ends. CDR1 and CDR2 (germline): SGHVS, FNYEAQ. In DNA form, the CDR3 reads TGTGCCAGCAGCTCGGGACCTTTAGACTACGAGCAGTACTTC. Its protein is CASSSGPLDYEQYF. Based on the CDR3 plus reference TRBV7-6 and TRBJ2-7, the full variable domain is GAGVSQSPRYKVTKRGQDVALRCDPISGHVSLYWYRQALGQGPEFLTYFNYEAQQDKSGLPNDRFSAERPEGSISTLTIQRTEQRDSAMYRCASSSGPLDYEQYFGPGTRLTVT.

J is TRBJ2-7 and V is TRBV11-2; perhaps TRBD1 as D (6 bases). CDR1 and CDR2 (germline): SGHAT, FQNNGV. V shed 0 bases and J shed 2 bases, with 11 bases lying between them. The CDR3 has 15 residues. CDR3 loop: CASSLEWTATYEQYF. The CDR3 nucleotides read TGTGCCAGCAGCTTAGAATGGACAGCCACCTACGAGCAGTACTTC.

J is TRBJ2-7 and V is TRBV11-2, with D unresolved. Germline CDR1 reads SGHAT; CDR2 reads FQNNGV. Trimming took off 1 base at V and 4 bases at J, with 8 bases between the two ends. The CDR3 length is 13 residues. The CDR3 spells CASSLVRWYEQYF. In nucleotides, the CDR3 is TGTGCCAGCAGCTTAGTCAGGTGGTACGAGCAGTACTTC.

This chain uses TRBV4-3 with TRBJ1-3; 8 positions match TRBD1. V trimming: 6 bases; J trimming: 0 bases; junction bases outside the gene matches: 10. Germline CDR1 and CDR2: LGHNA and YSLEER. The CDR3 contains 17 residues. DNA for the CDR3: TGCGCCAGCAGAACAGGGGGAAAATTTCGCTCTGGAAACACCATATATTTT. Translation gives CASRTGGKFRSGNTIYF.

The chain recombines TRBV7-9 with TRBJ2-1; the D gene is possibly TRBD1 (6 bases). The ends were cut back, 5 bases at V and 7 bases at J, with 18 bases in the middle. Germline loops: CDR1 SEHNR, CDR2 FQNEAQ (reference sequence). The CDR3 loop spans 15 amino acids. CDR3 in amino acids: CASSPFQGLANEQFF. CDR3 coding DNA: TGTGCCAGCAGCCCATTTCAGGGGCTGGCTAATGAGCAGTTCTTC. The full variable domain, completed using reference TRBV7-9 and TRBJ2-1, is DTGVSQNPRHKITKRGQNVTFRCDPISEHNRLYWYRQTLGQGPEFLTYFQNEAQLEKSRLLSDRFSAERPKGSFSTLEIQRTEQGDSAMYLCASSPFQGLANEQFFGPGTRLTVL.

The rearrangement uses TRBV4-1 and TRBJ1-2, with 9 bases matching TRBD1. The CDR3 length is 15 residues. Germline lookup yields CDR1 MGHRA and CDR2 YSYEKL. The ends lost 3 bases at V and 5 bases at J; junction bases unmatched: 7. The CDR3 DNA follows: TGCGCCAGCAGCCAGTGGGACAGGGCAGGGTATGGCTACACCTTC. Translated, it gives CASSQWDRAGYGYTF.

The chain couples TRBV6-5 to TRBJ2-2; TRBD2 might be the D (5 bases). CDR3 length equals 16 residues. The germline V and J ends were trimmed by 2 bases and 5 bases, with 15 bases remaining between them. Germline CDR1 reads MNHEY; CDR2 reads SVGAGI. The CDR3 region is CASSYDIPAGTGELFF. The CDR3 DNA is TGTGCCAGCAGTTACGACATCCCCGCGGGTACCGGGGAGCTGTTTTTT.

DNA of the CDR3: TGTGCCAGCAAGGGACTAGCGGGGGCCACAGATACGCAGTATTTT. This sequence encodes CASKGLAGATDTQYF. This sequence joins TRBV28 and TRBJ2-3; 14 nucleotides line up with TRBD2. The CDR3 runs to 15 residues. With 7 bases clipped from V and 2 bases from J, the junction kept 2 bases outside the gene matches. Germline assignment: CDR1 MDHEN and CDR2 SYDVKM.

As to this clone: The germline gene is not matched at one end of the junction; a read error may be the cause. V and J are TRBV9 and TRBJ2-7; D is perhaps TRBD1 (6 bases). The CDR3 consists of 15 residues. Looked up from germline, CDR1 is SGDLS and CDR2 is YYNGEE. The CDR3 DNA sequence: TGTGCCAGCACACCCGCCGGGACACCCCCATCTTTACGGGACTTC. Translated: CASTPAGTPPSLRDF.

Only a few counts were recorded for this clone. This sequence joins TRBV15 and TRBJ2-7; TRBD1 matches 7 bases. This CDR3 spans 16 amino acids. Trimming took 2 bases from V and 0 from J; bases not matched to a gene: 7. CDR1 and CDR2 from the germline V gene are LNHNV and YYDKDF (reference sequence). Here the CDR3 reads CATSRTTGTDSYEQYF. The CDR3 DNA sequence: TGTGCCACCAGCAGAACCACCGGGACAGACTCCTACGAGCAGTACTTC.

This chain links TRBV9 with TRBJ2-7; TRBD1 agrees at 8 bases. V lost 2 bases, J lost 3 bases, and 7 bases stayed unmatched. This CDR3 is built from 15 residues. Germline V CDR1 and CDR2: SGDLS, YYNGEE. The CDR3 sequence: CASSVAGQGLYEQYF. The CDR3 DNA follows: TGTGCCAGCAGCGTGGCTGGACAGGGACTCTACGAGCAGTACTTC.

The chain recombines TRBV6-1 with TRBJ2-1; 11 bases line up with TRBD1. The CDR3 is 14 residues long. Unmatched junction bases numbered 10, after V lost 3 bases and J lost 15 bases. Germline CDR1 MNHNS, CDR2 SASEGT. CDR3 nucleotides: TGTGCCAGCAGTGATGAGGGACAGGGGGACGTACGGTTCTTC. It is translated as CASSDEGQGDVRFF.

This clone was counted between two and nine times. The chain links TRBV27 to TRBJ2-1; the match to TRBD2 covers 8 bases. The germline gives CDR1 MNHEY, CDR2 SMNVEV (reference sequence). The CDR3 spans 15 residues. V trimming: 4 bases; J trimming: 10 bases; junction bases outside the gene matches: 12. The CDR3 spells CASSSAGGHLGEQFF. CDR3 DNA: TGTGCCAGCAGTTCGGCGGGGGGCCACCTAGGGGAGCAGTTCTTC.

V and J are TRBV7-2 and TRBJ1-6; D remains ambiguous. The V end was cut by 5 bases, the J end by 4 bases, with 12 bases between. The CDR3 consists of 15 residues. Germline CDR1 reads SGHTA; CDR2 reads FQGNSA. The CDR3 sequence: CASSPLPTYNSPLHF. Here the CDR3 DNA reads TGTGCCAGCAGCCCTCTCCCAACTTATAATTCACCCCTCCACTTT.

V usage is TRBV28 and J usage is TRBJ2-7; TRBD1 matches at 8 bases. The CDR3 extends over 13 amino acids. V lost 8 bases and J lost 7; bases outside the gene matches: 10. Germline values: CDR1 MDHEN, CDR2 SYDVKM. The CDR3 region is CASAQTGDPEQYF. CDR3 bases: TGTGCCAGCGCCCAGACAGGGGACCCTGAGCAGTACTTC.